The T cell receptor (beta chain) described here comes from a study of shared clonotypes between healthy human individuals. A word on this clone: The antigen is not known. A read error may be the cause here, since a much bigger clone is one base away. This same CDR3 is encoded by further DNA sequences in the sample.

Sorted-subset replicate PCRs used approximately 200 ng of genomic DNA. This amount corresponded to tens of thousands of T cell genomes. Only in-frame clones appear in the TCRdb table, and some are missing; sequencing was by immunoSEQ multiplex PCR. The data contain approximately 1,000,000 clones, 77% of them singletons. CD45RA+ naive and CD45RA-negative memory subsets were separated from CD4+ cells. Study outcomes and limitations: The rarefaction results pointed to incomplete sorted-subset sequencing despite large depth. Only a few donors were included, so the genetic and exposure-history diversity represented was limited.

V dropped 1 base and J dropped 1 base, with 5 bases sitting between them. Germline-derived CDR1 and CDR2 are SEHNR and FQNEAQ (reference sequence). The CDR3 is 14 amino acids. The origin of this receptor is a man aged 18 to 30 in good health. Some clones in this sample may be carry-over from other donors' samples. The specimen was memory CD4+ T cells from PBMCs. Subset noted: CD45RA-negative fraction. The chain joins TRBV7-9 to TRBJ1-3; D gene uncertain. The CDR3 DNA follows: TGTGCCAGCAGCTTAGGAGGGTCTGGAAACACCATATATTTT. This gives the protein CASSLGGSGNTIYF.